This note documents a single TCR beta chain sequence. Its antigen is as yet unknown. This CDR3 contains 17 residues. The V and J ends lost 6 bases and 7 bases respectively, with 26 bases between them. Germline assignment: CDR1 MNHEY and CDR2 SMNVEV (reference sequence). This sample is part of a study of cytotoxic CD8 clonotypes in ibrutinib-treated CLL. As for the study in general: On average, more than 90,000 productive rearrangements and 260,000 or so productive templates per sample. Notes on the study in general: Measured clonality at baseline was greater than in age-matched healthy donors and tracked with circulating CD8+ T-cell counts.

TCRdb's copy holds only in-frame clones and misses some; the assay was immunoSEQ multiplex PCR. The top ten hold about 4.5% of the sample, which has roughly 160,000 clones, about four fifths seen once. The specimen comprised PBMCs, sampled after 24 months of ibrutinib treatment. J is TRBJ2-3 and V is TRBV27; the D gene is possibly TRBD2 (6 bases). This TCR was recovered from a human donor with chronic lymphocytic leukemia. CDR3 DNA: TGTGCCAGCAGAAAGGGAATGGGCGCGGGGCGTGTCTATACGCAGTATTTT. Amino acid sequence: CASRKGMGAGRVYTQYF.